These T cell receptor beta chains were read from a single sample in a study of CD8 T cells in Susac syndrome. TCRdb reprocessed the immunoSEQ multiplex PCR reads with MiXCR, giving one entry per CDR3 protein. The sample yields a few hundred thousand distinct CDR3 sequences, approximately 84% seen once. The sequenced sample was CD8+ T cells from PBMCs. The origin of the receptors is a human donor with multiple sclerosis. CDR3s include the opening cysteine and the closing phenylalanine or tryptophan. D genes are given only for firm matches. Clone sizes are given selectively: once, few, many, or a class where the clone is expanded.

TRBV29-1,-,TRBJ2-7,-,CSVPSGYEQYF,TGCAGCGTTCCGTCCGGCTACGAGCAGTACTTC
TRBV23-1,-,TRBJ1-1,-,CASSQSYCKPLNTEAFF,TGCGCCAGCAGTCAATCATATTGTAAGCCGCTTAACACTGAAGCTTTCTTT
TRBV7-9,-,TRBJ2-3,-,CASSARIPSTDTQYF,TGTGCCAGCAGTGCTAGGATTCCTAGCACAGATACGCAGTATTTT
TRBV18,-,TRBJ2-4,-,CASTNLAKNIQYF,TGTGCCAGCACCAACCTAGCCAAAAACATTCAGTACTTC
TRBV6-5,-,TRBJ2-1,-,CASSLDPGGGNEQFF,TGTGCCAGCAGTTTGGACCCCGGAGGGGGGAATGAGCAGTTCTTC
TRBV15,-,TRBJ2-2,-,CATSLDRSNTGELFF,TGTGCCACCAGCCTAGACAGGTCGAACACCGGGGAGCTGTTTTTT
TRBV9,-,TRBJ2-6,-,CASSGDGSSGANVLTF,TGTGCCAGCAGCGGGGACGGGAGCTCTGGGGCCAACGTCCTGACTTTC
TRBV4-1,-,TRBJ2-1,-,CASSRNSGPPYNEQFF,TGCGCCAGCAGCCGGAATAGCGGCCCACCTTACAATGAGCAGTTCTTC
TRBV7-9,-,TRBJ1-1,-,CASSSRFAFF,TGTGCCAGCAGCTCTCGATTTGCTTTCTTT
TRBV7-3,TRBD2,TRBJ2-3,-,CASSWGLAVEGDTQYF,TGTGCCAGCAGCTGGGGACTAGCGGTAGAGGGAGATACGCAGTATTTT
TRBV9,-,TRBJ1-1,-,CASSASPGGTEAFF,TGTGCCAGCAGCGCCTCCCCCGGGGGCACTGAAGCTTTCTTT
TRBV5-1,TRBD1,TRBJ1-6,-,CASSLAVGQGSMGRNSPLHF,TGCGCCAGCAGCTTGGCCGTAGGACAGGGATCCATGGGGCGGAATTCACCCCTCCACTTT
TRBV12-5,TRBD1,TRBJ2-1,-,CASGLRDRVGEQFF,TGTGCTAGTGGTTTAAGGGACAGGGTCGGGGAGCAGTTCTTC
TRBV5-4,-,TRBJ1-1,-,CASSYGASNTEAFF,TGTGCCAGCAGCTATGGGGCGTCGAACACTGAAGCTTTCTTT
TRBV7-6,-,TRBJ2-5,-,CASSRTQETQYF,TGTGCCAGCAGCCGGACCCAAGAGACCCAGTACTTC
TRBV7-2,-,TRBJ2-7,few,CASSLDYHEQYF,TGTGCCAGCAGCTTGGACTACCACGAGCAGTACTTC
TRBV27,-,TRBJ1-5,-,CASSLLGGPQHF,TGTGCCAGCAGTTTACTGGGGGGGCCCCAGCATTTT
TRBV7-3,TRBD2,TRBJ2-1,few,CASSRGGVNEQFF,TGTGCCAGCAGCCGGGGGGGTGTCAATGAGCAGTTCTTC
TRBV7-9,TRBD1,TRBJ2-1,-,CASSLLQGRHEQFF,TGTGCCAGCAGCTTACTACAGGGGCGGCATGAGCAGTTCTTC
TRBV4-2,-,TRBJ2-4,once,CASSQTYGPSDQYF,TGTGCCAGCAGCCAAACCTACGGGCCTAGCGATCAGTACTTC
TRBV4-1,-,TRBJ2-7,-,CASSQGGPGHRAYEQYF,TGCGCCAGCAGCCAAGGAGGCCCGGGACACCGAGCCTACGAGCAGTACTTC
TRBV29-1,TRBD2,TRBJ2-1,-,CSAPSASGGYNEQFF,TGCAGCGCTCCTTCAGCTAGCGGGGGATACAATGAGCAGTTCTTC
TRBV9,TRBD2,TRBJ2-3,-,CASSVRPGGSGDPDTQYF,TGTGCCAGCAGCGTACGCCCTGGTGGTAGCGGGGACCCAGATACGCAGTATTTT
TRBV5-1,TRBD2,TRBJ2-1,-,CASSPGRAGGNEQFF,TGCGCCAGCAGCCCTGGTAGAGCGGGAGGGAATGAGCAGTTCTTC
TRBV19,TRBD1,TRBJ1-2,-,CASGQGASYGYTF,TGTGCCAGCGGACAGGGGGCCTCGTATGGCTACACCTTC
TRBV30,-,TRBJ1-1,few,CAWKANTEAFF,TGTGCCTGGAAGGCGAACACTGAAGCTTTCTTT
TRBV24-1,-,TRBJ2-7,-,CATSDLRRRLFPYEQYF,TGTGCCACCAGTGATTTAAGGCGGAGACTATTTCCCTACGAGCAGTACTTC
TRBV6-5,-,TRBJ1-5,-,CASSYSVWGTQPQHF,TGTGCCAGCAGTTACTCGGTATGGGGTACTCAGCCCCAGCATTTT
TRBV25-1,TRBD2,TRBJ2-2,-,CASSVSSGSSGELFF,TGTGCCAGCAGTGTCTCTAGCGGGAGTTCCGGGGAGCTGTTTTTT
TRBV29-1,-,TRBJ2-1,-,CSVGQRMDYNEQFF,TGCAGCGTTGGCCAGCGGATGGACTACAATGAGCAGTTCTTC
TRBV7-9,-,TRBJ1-2,few,CASAGALLGRYGYTF,TGTGCCAGCGCCGGGGCGCTCCTTGGGCGCTATGGCTACACCTTC
TRBV13,-,TRBJ2-1,-,CASSSSLLLYNEQFF,TGTGCCAGCAGTTCTAGCCTTCTCCTCTACAATGAGCAGTTCTTC
TRBV7-9,-,TRBJ1-1,-,CASSTRSRTVNTEAFF,TGTGCCAGCAGCACCCGATCCAGGACGGTGAACACTGAAGCTTTCTTT
TRBV9,-,TRBJ2-1,-,CASSVAGNYYNEQFF,TGTGCCAGCAGCGTAGCGGGAAATTACTACAATGAGCAGTTCTTC
TRBV12-3/TRBV12-4,-,TRBJ2-1,once,CATALSTAYNEQFF,TGTGCCACTGCGCTGAGTACGGCCTACAATGAGCAGTTCTTC
TRBV7-9,-,TRBJ2-3,-,CASRLLRDTARDTQYF,TGTGCCAGCAGGCTCCTTAGGGACACAGCTAGAGATACGCAGTATTTT